The 25 T cell receptor beta chains reported below all come from one sample, sequenced in a study of low-dose radiotherapy and immunotherapy resistance in tumors. First-strand cDNA used TRAV- and TRBV-specific primers, covering alpha and beta chains. The TCRs were subjected to amplification over roughly 20 PCR cycles employing a constant-region primer in conjunction with a V-primer adapter. TCRdb recomputed calls from the reads with MiXCR, one row per CDR3 protein. The sample holds 10,000 to 15,000 distinct CDR3 sequences; approximately 61% are singletons and the top ten take roughly 8%. The receptors here all came from a human donor with advanced metastatic prostate, ovarian, gallbladder or colorectal cancer (not recorded which). This table probably holds off-target reads from a library built for another chain.

The CDR3 DNA follows: TGTGCCAGCAGCTTGGGCCTCTCCGGGACAGGGAGGTTTGGCTACACCTTC. Translation gives CASSLGLSGTGRFGYTF. The J gene is TRBJ1-2, the V gene TRBV5-6; 9 bases align to TRBD1. The CDR3 has 17 amino acids. With V trimmed by 0 bases and J by 7 bases, 13 bases remained unmatched. From germline, CDR1 is SGHDT and CDR2 YYEEEE. The whole variable domain, remainder taken from reference TRBV5-6 and TRBJ1-2, is DAGVTQSPTHLIKTRGQQVTLRCSPKSGHDTVSWYQQALGQGPQFIFQYYEEEERQRGNFPDRFSGHQFPNYSSELNVNALLLGDSALYLCASSLGLSGTGRFGYTFGSGTRLTVV.

The CDR3 DNA is TGCAGTGCTAGCGATCTCGCGGGGCAAGAGACCCAGTACTTC. This gives the protein CSASDLAGQETQYF. The chain employs TRBV20-1 and TRBJ2-5; possibly TRBD2 for D (6 bases). The CDR3 loop spans 14 amino acids. V lost 3 bases and J 2 bases, leaving 13 bases between the germline ends. CDR1 is DFQATT, CDR2 SNEGSKA, per germline (reference sequence).

This clonotype was picked up a small number of times. The chain couples TRBV7-8 to TRBJ1-1; D ambiguous. CDR1 and CDR2 (germline): SGHVS, FQNEAQ. The V end was cut by 4 bases, the J end by 6 bases, with 12 bases between. The length of the CDR3 is 13 residues. This CDR3 reads CASSYPYTPEAFF. DNA for the CDR3: TGTGCCAGCAGCTACCCCTATACGCCTGAAGCTTTCTTT.

The rearrangement joins TRBV19 to TRBJ1-6, with no clear D. Between the trimmed V and J ends, which lost 10 bases and 3 bases, there was a span of 19 bases. The CDR3 sequence is 16 residues long. CDR1 LNHDA and CDR2 SQIVND come from the germline V gene (reference sequence). The CDR3: CATSAGSYNYNSPLHF. In DNA form, the CDR3 reads TGTGCCACCTCCGCGGGAAGCTATAACTATAATTCACCCCTCCACTTT.

This clonotype was detected a few times. The chain recombines TRBV6-4 with TRBJ2-3; D gene uncertain. Germline CDR1 reads MRHNA; CDR2 reads SNTAGT. CDR3 length equals 14 residues. Trimming took 2 bases from V and 0 from J, leaving 6 bases between them. The CDR3 bases are TGTGCCAGCAGTGACGAGAAAAGCACAGATACGCAGTATTTT. Translated, it gives CASSDEKSTDTQYF.

Here the CDR3 reads CASSAMGQGAYEQYF. The DNA of the CDR3 is TGTGCCAGCAGCGCAATGGGACAAGGGGCCTACGAGCAGTACTTC. The chain joins TRBV12-3 or TRBV12-4 to TRBJ2-7; D is perhaps TRBD1 (6 bases). Trimming pared 6 bases from V and 2 bases from J, leaving 17 bases between. The CDR3 contains 15 residues.

The chain employs TRBV6-2 or TRBV6-3 and TRBJ1-5; tentative D call: TRBD1 (5 bases). Between the trimmed V and J ends, which lost 5 bases and 7 bases, there was a span of 21 bases. The CDR3 runs 16 residues. Germline values: CDR1 MNHEY, CDR2 SVGEGT. This chain's CDR3 is CASSEAGGGGSQPQHF. The CDR3 coding sequence is TGTGCCAGCAGTGAAGCGGGGGGTGGGGGAAGCCAGCCCCAGCATTTT.

The chain has TRBV28 and TRBJ2-2; 7 bases are shared with TRBD2. The CDR3 loop spans 15 amino acids. The V gene end was trimmed by 10 bases and the J gene end by 4 bases; junction bases not matched to a gene: 12. Germline CDR1 is MDHEN and CDR2 is SYDVKM. The CDR3 here is CAIRIGEGSTGELFF. As DNA, the CDR3 is TGTGCCATTCGAATAGGGGAGGGGTCCACCGGGGAGCTGTTTTTT.

The sample holds one count of this clonotype. The chain combines TRBV6-8 with TRBJ2-5; D unresolved. The CDR3 contains 16 residues. V was trimmed by 0 bases and J by 4 bases, leaving 15 bases between them. In germline, CDR1 is MNHGY, CDR2 SAAAGT. This CDR3 reads CASSYSRATGRETQYF. DNA for the CDR3: TGTGCCAGCAGTTACTCAAGGGCGACGGGCCGAGAGACCCAGTACTTC.

The chain is built from TRBV11-1 and TRBJ2-1; 8 bases are a match to TRBD2. V lost 5 bases to trimming and J lost 3 bases; unmatched junction nucleotides: 21. This CDR3 spans 20 amino acids. Looked up from germline, CDR1 is SGHAT and CDR2 is FQDESV (reference sequence). The CDR3 here is CASSIGGRGGSGTSYNEQFF. CDR3 nucleotide sequence: TGTGCCAGCAGCATTGGGGGCAGGGGTGGGAGCGGGACTAGCTACAATGAGCAGTTCTTC.

This rearrangement joins TRBV24-1 to TRBJ2-5, with D perhaps TRBD2 (6 bases). CDR1 and CDR2 from the germline V gene are KGHDR and SFDVKD. The CDR3 is 16 amino acids. The germline V and J ends were trimmed by 5 bases and 6 bases, with 21 bases remaining between them. CDR3 amino acids: CATSATPSGGLKTQYF. The CDR3 nucleotides read TGTGCCACCAGTGCCACCCCCAGCGGAGGGCTGAAGACCCAGTACTTC.

The gene calls are TRBV29-1 and TRBJ1-1; no definite D call. CDR1 and CDR2 (germline): SQVTM, ANQGSEA. The CDR3 contains 14 residues. The V gene lost 1 base and the J gene lost 0 bases, with 9 bases spanning the gap. CDR3 sequence reads: CSVEVDTMNTEAFF. CDR3 in DNA: TGCAGCGTTGAAGTAGACACAATGAACACTGAAGCTTTCTTT.

The chain has TRBV5-1 and TRBJ2-7; 12 bases are a match to TRBD2. The CDR3 covers 14 residues. After removal of 0 bases from V and 7 bases from J, the junction contained 2 bases not matched to a gene. Germline V lookup: CDR1 SGHRS, CDR2 YFSETQ. In nucleotides, the CDR3 is TGCGCCAGCAGCTTGGGGACTAGCGGGGTTGAGCAGTACTTC. As protein: CASSLGTSGVEQYF.

V is TRBV4-2 and J is TRBJ2-3; 7 nucleotides match TRBD1. The CDR3 totals 17 residues. V dropped 6 bases and J dropped 1; count of bases not matched to a gene: 13. Germline CDR1 and CDR2: LGHNA and YNFKEQ. DNA of the CDR3: TGTGCCAGCAGTTTTATAGGGGGCGGAAGGGGCACAGATACGCAGTATTTT. It translates to CASSFIGGGRGTDTQYF.

This clonotype was counted only a few times. V usage is TRBV28 and J usage is TRBJ2-7, with 7 bases aligning to TRBD1. The CDR3 is made up of 13 amino acids. Per germline, CDR1 MDHEN and CDR2 SYDVKM. The J segment lost 3 bases and the V segment lost 10 bases, leaving 9 bases of the junction unmatched. The CDR3 region has the DNA TGTGCCACCCAAACGGGACAGCTCTACGAGCAGTACTTC. Encoded protein: CATQTGQLYEQYF.

The genes are TRBV3-1 and TRBJ2-1, with TRBD2 matching 9 bases. Per the germline V gene, CDR1 is LGHDT and CDR2 is YNNKEL (reference sequence). The CDR3 contains 19 residues. The junction had 16 bases not matched to a gene; V was cut back by 0 bases and J by 7 bases. The CDR3 nucleotides are TGTGCCAGCAGCCAAGACGGCGGGAGGGAATGGATAAAGCGGAATGAGCAGTTCTTC. It yields the protein CASSQDGGREWIKRNEQFF.

This rearrangement joins TRBV10-2 to TRBJ1-2; no clear D gene. The CDR3 is 14 residues long. Germline CDR1 WSHSY, CDR2 SAAADI. Trimming pared 3 bases from V and 4 bases from J, leaving 12 bases between. CDR3 coding DNA: TGCGCCAGCAGTGATATGGGCTTAGGCTATGGCTACACCTTC. Translating it yields CASSDMGLGYGYTF.

The chain joins TRBV6-6 to TRBJ2-7; TRBD2 is a possible D gene (5 bases). CDR1 is MNHNY, CDR2 SVGAGI, per germline (reference sequence). This CDR3 region has 12 residues. V was cut by 5 bases and J by 0 bases, with 5 bases left in between. The DNA of the CDR3 is TGTGCCAGCAGTCGGGGCTCCTACGAGCAGTACTTC. Its protein product is CASSRGSYEQYF.

Only one count was recorded for this clonotype. The V gene is TRBV5-1, the J gene TRBJ1-4; weak D call: TRBD1 (5 bases). CDR3 length: 14 residues. Germline V gene lookup returns CDR1 SGHRS and CDR2 YFSETQ. V lost 0 bases to trimming and J lost 3 bases, with 6 bases between them. This CDR3 reads CASSLEGPNEKLFF. For the CDR3, the DNA is TGCGCCAGCAGCTTGGAGGGGCCTAATGAAAAACTGTTTTTT.

This sequence joins TRBV4-3 and TRBJ2-2, with TRBD2 as a possible D gene (6 bases). Trimming pared 3 bases from V and 0 bases from J, leaving 11 bases between. Germline CDR1 and CDR2: LGHNA and YSLEER. This CDR3 contains 16 residues. In DNA form, the CDR3 reads TGCGCCAGCAGCCACGAACCGGGAGCGAACACCGGGGAGCTGTTTTTT. It codes for CASSHEPGANTGELFF.

In this sample, this clonotype turned up a few times. This chain links TRBV7-3 with TRBJ2-5, with D maybe TRBD2 (6 bases). Trimming removed 5 bases at V and 5 bases at J, with 15 bases between. This CDR3 has 14 amino acids. Germline V lookup: CDR1 SGHTA, CDR2 FQGTGA. The CDR3 protein is CASSLRRGGETQYF. The CDR3 DNA follows: TGTGCCAGCAGCCTGAGAAGAGGAGGGGAGACCCAGTACTTC.

The rearrangement joins TRBV30 to TRBJ1-4; the D is unclear. CDR1 GTSNPN and CDR2 SVGIG come from the germline V gene (reference sequence). The V and J ends lost 2 bases and 8 bases respectively, with 9 bases between them. The CDR3 runs 12 residues. CDR3 amino acids: CAWSPLGEKLFF. DNA of the CDR3: TGTGCCTGGAGTCCCCTAGGGGAAAAACTGTTTTTT.

This chain links TRBV7-2 with TRBJ2-3, with 9 positions matching TRBD1. Germline V gene lookup returns CDR1 SGHTA and CDR2 FQGNSA. With V trimmed by 4 bases and J by 0 bases, 2 bases remained unmatched. The length of the CDR3 is 15 residues. DNA for the CDR3: TGTGCCAGCAGCTCCGGACAGGGGAGCACAGATACGCAGTATTTT. It encodes CASSSGQGSTDTQYF.

This rearrangement joins TRBV28 to TRBJ2-5; maybe TRBD2 (6 bases). Per germline, CDR1 MDHEN and CDR2 SYDVKM. The CDR3 loop spans 15 amino acids. Trimming cost V 5 bases and J 9 bases, with 22 bases left between them. The CDR3 nucleotides are TGTGCCAGCAGTATGGCGAGTGGAGGGTTCAAGGCCCAGTACTTC. It yields the protein CASSMASGGFKAQYF.

J is TRBJ2-7 and V is TRBV5-4; 10 nucleotides match TRBD2. CDR1 and CDR2 (germline): SGHNT, YYREEE (reference sequence). There are 13 residues in the CDR3. V dropped 4 bases and J dropped 7; count of bases not matched to a gene: 5. The CDR3 DNA follows: TGTGCCAGCAGCACCACTAGCGGGAAAGAGCAGTACTTC. Its protein is CASSTTSGKEQYF.